The 22 T cell receptor beta chains in this list originate from one sample, sequenced in a study of control samples from healthy donors and cancer patients. Libraries were prepared by immunoSEQ multiplex PCR; TCRdb keeps only in-frame clonotypes and omits some of them. The sample gives under 30,000 clones, roughly nine tenths of which show up once; around 3.6% is in the top ten. The sequenced sample consisted of formalin-fixed, paraffin-embedded tissue. These receptors all come from a female donor with melanoma.

The chain is built from TRBV19 and TRBJ2-3; D possibly corresponds to TRBD2 (5 bases). This CDR3 comprises 14 residues. V was pared by 7 bases and J by 2 bases, with 13 bases between. Germline CDR1 is LNHDA and CDR2 is SQIVND (reference sequence). The CDR3, as DNA: TGTGCCAGTACTAGGACTTCGAACACAGATACGCAGTATTTT. This encodes CASTRTSNTDTQYF.

The chain links TRBV27 to TRBJ1-1, with D tentatively TRBD1 (5 bases). Trimming pared 6 bases from V and 10 bases from J, leaving 12 bases between. This CDR3 has 11 residues. The germline gives CDR1 MNHEY, CDR2 SMNVEV (reference sequence). Here the CDR3 reads CASSSGTGAFF. DNA of the CDR3: TGTGCCAGCAGCTCGGGGACGGGAGCTTTCTTT.

J is TRBJ1-4 and V is TRBV7-2; 7 positions match TRBD1. V shed 1 base and J 5 bases; nucleotides not matched to a gene: 4. Germline assignment: CDR1 SGHTA and CDR2 FQGNSA. CDR3 length: 15 amino acids. The CDR3 coding sequence is TGTGCCAGCAGCTTAGGAGGGGGCGCGAATGAAAAACTGTTTTTT. This codes for CASSLGGGANEKLFF.

The chain carries TRBV3-1 (or the pseudogene TRBV3-2) and TRBJ2-7, with D possibly TRBD2 on 6 matching bases. This CDR3 has 14 residues. The V end lost 4 bases, the J end lost 6 bases, and 16 bases lay between the germline ends. Germline V lookup: CDR1 LGHDT, CDR2 YNNKEL (reference sequence). The CDR3 DNA reads TGTGCCAGCAGCCTGGGACTTGGAAACGCCGAGCAGTACTTC. The encoded protein is CASSLGLGNAEQYF.

The chain couples TRBV6-1 to TRBJ1-2, with D tentatively TRBD1 (5 bases). Germline V gives CDR1 MNHNS, CDR2 SASEGT. The V end lost 2 bases, the J end lost 8 bases, and 18 bases lay between the germline ends. CDR3 length: 15 residues. In nucleotides, the CDR3 is TGTGCCAGCAGTGAAAAATGGGGCATCGAGGGGGGCTACACCTTC. Protein product: CASSEKWGIEGGYTF.

The V call is TRBV7-2, the J call TRBJ2-7, with D possibly being TRBD1 (6 bases). Germline V CDR1 and CDR2: SGHTA, FQGNSA. CDR3 length equals 14 residues. V lost 7 bases, J lost 2 bases, and 15 bases lay in between. The CDR3 DNA reads TGTGCCAGCACCTCCGGGTGGGGGCCCTACGAGCAGTACTTC. Its translation: CASTSGWGPYEQYF.

The table lists this clone with a count of one. The V and J genes are TRBV14 and TRBJ2-2; D gene unclear. The V gene lost 4 bases and the J gene lost 0 bases, with 6 bases spanning the gap. Germline values: CDR1 SGHDN, CDR2 FVKESK. The CDR3 loop spans 14 amino acids. The CDR3 DNA reads as TGTGCCAGCAGCCCCCTAGCGAACACCGGGGAGCTGTTTTTT. Encoded protein: CASSPLANTGELFF. The full variable domain, in which reference TRBV14 and TRBJ2-2 provide the parts outside the CDR3, is EAGVTQFPSHSVIEKGQTVTLRCDPISGHDNLYWYRRVMGKEIKFLLHFVKESKQDESGMPNNRFLAERTGGTYSTLKVQPAELEDSGVYFCASSPLANTGELFFGEGSRLTVL.

The chain is built from TRBV4-2 and TRBJ2-7; 8 bases are shared with TRBD2. J gave up 4 bases and V 3 bases, and 5 bases lay outside the gene matches. This CDR3 region has 14 residues. CDR1 is LGHNA and CDR2 is YNFKEQ in the germline V gene. In DNA, the CDR3 is TGTGCCAGCAGCCACCCCGGACTAGCTTACGAGCAGTACTTC. Translation gives CASSHPGLAYEQYF.

The chain employs TRBV15 and TRBJ2-7, with 11 bases aligning to TRBD2. The germline V gene has CDR1 LNHNV and CDR2 YYDKDF (reference sequence). The CDR3 is 16 residues long. J was trimmed by 6 bases and V by 1 base; bases with no gene match: 8. The CDR3 DNA is TGTGCCACCAGCAGAGTTGGGACTAGCGGCCGACCCGAGCAGTACTTC. It translates to CATSRVGTSGRPEQYF. Combining the CDR3 with reference TRBV15 and TRBJ2-7 gives the whole variable domain DAMVIQNPRYQVTQFGKPVTLSCSQTLNHNVMYWYQQKSSQAPKLLFHYYDKDFNNEADTPDNFQSRRPNTSFCFLDIRSPGLGDTAMYLCATSRVGTSGRPEQYFGPGTRLTVT.

This chain links TRBV18 with TRBJ2-7, with 8 bases that match TRBD1. The CDR3 runs to 14 residues. Per the germline V gene, CDR1 is KGHSH and CDR2 is LQKENI. Germline trimming cut 4 bases from V and 2 bases from J; bases unmatched to any gene: 4. This CDR3 is CASSQRTGTYEQYF. CDR3 nucleotides: TGTGCCAGCTCACAGCGGACAGGGACCTACGAGCAGTACTTC.

This rearrangement joins TRBV28 to TRBJ1-1, with a possible D match to TRBD1 (5 bases). Trimming removed 3 bases at V and 4 bases at J, with 18 bases between. The CDR3 contains 16 residues. Germline loops: CDR1 MDHEN, CDR2 SYDVKM. The DNA of the CDR3 is TGTGCCAGCAGTTTCGACGCCAGGGCCTCGAGCACTGAAGCTTTCTTT. This gives the protein CASSFDARASSTEAFF.

The CDR3 region has the DNA TGTGCCAGCAGCATCGCTGGTTGGGCAGATACGCAGTATTTT. Amino acid sequence: CASSIAGWADTQYF. The chain carries TRBV7-3 and TRBJ2-3; D is uncertain. CDR3 size: 14 residues. Germline CDR1 and CDR2: SGHTA and FQGTGA. The V end lost 5 bases, the J end lost 4 bases, and 13 bases lay between the germline ends.

The chain uses TRBV30 and TRBJ2-1; D is unresolved. Germline V gene data show CDR1 as GTSNPN and CDR2 as SVGIG (reference sequence). This CDR3 is built from 17 residues. V was pared by 0 bases and J by 0 bases, with 15 bases between. CDR3 sequence (DNA): TGTGCCTGGAGTGTTAGAAGCGTCAAGAGCTCCTACAATGAGCAGTTCTTC. Protein: CAWSVRSVKSSYNEQFF.

V and J are TRBV6-2 or TRBV6-3 and TRBJ2-5, with 7 nucleotides matching TRBD2. Per germline, CDR1 MNHEY and CDR2 SVGEGT. J was trimmed by 5 bases and V by 2 bases; bases with no gene match: 2. The CDR3 consists of 13 residues. CDR3 sequence: CASSYLSGETQYF. CDR3 coding DNA: TGTGCCAGCAGTTACCTTAGCGGGGAGACCCAGTACTTC.

This clone was recorded once. A much larger clone lies a single base off, so this may be a read error. V and J are TRBV11-3 and TRBJ2-1; no clear D. Looked up from germline, CDR1 is SGHNT and CDR2 is YENEEA. V was shortened by 4 bases and J by 5 bases, with 12 bases between the two germline ends. This CDR3 comprises 14 residues. The CDR3 loop is CASSSRTDNNEQFF. The DNA for the CDR3 is TGTGCCAGCAGCTCCCGGACGGATAACAATGAGCAGTTCTTC.

V gene TRBV7-2 combines with J gene TRBJ2-2; D unresolved. Trimming stripped 2 bases from V and 3 bases from J, with 7 bases between. This CDR3 is built from 14 residues. Per germline, CDR1 SGHTA and CDR2 FQGNSA. CDR3: CASSLMLDTGELFF. CDR3 nucleotides: TGTGCCAGCAGCTTAATGCTAGACACCGGGGAGCTGTTTTTT.

The chain links TRBV7-2 to TRBJ2-1, with TRBD2 matching over 7 bases. This CDR3 region has 15 residues. V was pared by 5 bases and J by 7 bases, with 11 bases of the junction left unmatched. The germline CDR1 and CDR2 sequences are SGHTA and FQGNSA. The CDR3 DNA reads as TGTGCCAGCAGCCTTTGGGCGGGAGCATCGAATGAGCAGTTCTTC. Translating it yields CASSLWAGASNEQFF.

The V call is TRBV4-3, the J call TRBJ2-3, with no clear D. Trimming stripped 1 base from V and 3 bases from J, with 8 bases between. The CDR3 has 14 amino acids. From germline, CDR1 is LGHNA and CDR2 YSLEER. The chain's CDR3 is CASSQGFSTDTQYF. The CDR3 region has the DNA TGCGCCAGCAGCCAAGGTTTTTCTACAGATACGCAGTATTTT.

The chain links TRBV5-1 to TRBJ2-7; 8 nucleotides match TRBD1. This CDR3 contains 14 residues. Germline CDR1 reads SGHRS; CDR2 reads YFSETQ. V lost 1 base to trimming and J lost 6 bases; unmatched junction nucleotides: 6. The CDR3 sequence: CASSLRQGAGEQYF. The CDR3 nucleotides read TGCGCCAGCAGCTTGCGTCAGGGGGCAGGCGAGCAGTACTTC.

The chain links TRBV5-1 to TRBJ2-1; D is unresolved. Trimming pared 4 bases from V and 5 bases from J, leaving 10 bases between. The CDR3 is 13 residues long. CDR1 and CDR2 (germline): SGHRS, YFSETQ. DNA for the CDR3: TGCGCCAGCAGCCACATTCCTAACAATGAGCAGTTCTTC. Protein sequence: CASSHIPNNEQFF.

The chain couples TRBV19 to TRBJ2-7, with 7 bases identical to TRBD1. Trimming cost V 8 bases and J 4 bases; bases outside gene matches: 5. The length of the CDR3 is 12 residues. Germline V gene lookup returns CDR1 LNHDA and CDR2 SQIVND (reference sequence). In DNA, the CDR3 is TGTGCCAGTGCCTCAGGGGGTTACGAGCAGTACTTC. Its protein is CASASGGYEQYF.

The chain has TRBV24-1 and TRBJ1-3, with D unresolved. The germline gives CDR1 KGHDR, CDR2 SFDVKD. The CDR3 sequence is 18 residues long. Trimming removed 0 bases at V and 0 bases at J, with 14 bases between. The CDR3 is CATSDLREGRISGNTIYF. The CDR3, as DNA: TGTGCCACCAGTGATTTGCGGGAGGGTAGAATCTCTGGAAACACCATATATTTT.